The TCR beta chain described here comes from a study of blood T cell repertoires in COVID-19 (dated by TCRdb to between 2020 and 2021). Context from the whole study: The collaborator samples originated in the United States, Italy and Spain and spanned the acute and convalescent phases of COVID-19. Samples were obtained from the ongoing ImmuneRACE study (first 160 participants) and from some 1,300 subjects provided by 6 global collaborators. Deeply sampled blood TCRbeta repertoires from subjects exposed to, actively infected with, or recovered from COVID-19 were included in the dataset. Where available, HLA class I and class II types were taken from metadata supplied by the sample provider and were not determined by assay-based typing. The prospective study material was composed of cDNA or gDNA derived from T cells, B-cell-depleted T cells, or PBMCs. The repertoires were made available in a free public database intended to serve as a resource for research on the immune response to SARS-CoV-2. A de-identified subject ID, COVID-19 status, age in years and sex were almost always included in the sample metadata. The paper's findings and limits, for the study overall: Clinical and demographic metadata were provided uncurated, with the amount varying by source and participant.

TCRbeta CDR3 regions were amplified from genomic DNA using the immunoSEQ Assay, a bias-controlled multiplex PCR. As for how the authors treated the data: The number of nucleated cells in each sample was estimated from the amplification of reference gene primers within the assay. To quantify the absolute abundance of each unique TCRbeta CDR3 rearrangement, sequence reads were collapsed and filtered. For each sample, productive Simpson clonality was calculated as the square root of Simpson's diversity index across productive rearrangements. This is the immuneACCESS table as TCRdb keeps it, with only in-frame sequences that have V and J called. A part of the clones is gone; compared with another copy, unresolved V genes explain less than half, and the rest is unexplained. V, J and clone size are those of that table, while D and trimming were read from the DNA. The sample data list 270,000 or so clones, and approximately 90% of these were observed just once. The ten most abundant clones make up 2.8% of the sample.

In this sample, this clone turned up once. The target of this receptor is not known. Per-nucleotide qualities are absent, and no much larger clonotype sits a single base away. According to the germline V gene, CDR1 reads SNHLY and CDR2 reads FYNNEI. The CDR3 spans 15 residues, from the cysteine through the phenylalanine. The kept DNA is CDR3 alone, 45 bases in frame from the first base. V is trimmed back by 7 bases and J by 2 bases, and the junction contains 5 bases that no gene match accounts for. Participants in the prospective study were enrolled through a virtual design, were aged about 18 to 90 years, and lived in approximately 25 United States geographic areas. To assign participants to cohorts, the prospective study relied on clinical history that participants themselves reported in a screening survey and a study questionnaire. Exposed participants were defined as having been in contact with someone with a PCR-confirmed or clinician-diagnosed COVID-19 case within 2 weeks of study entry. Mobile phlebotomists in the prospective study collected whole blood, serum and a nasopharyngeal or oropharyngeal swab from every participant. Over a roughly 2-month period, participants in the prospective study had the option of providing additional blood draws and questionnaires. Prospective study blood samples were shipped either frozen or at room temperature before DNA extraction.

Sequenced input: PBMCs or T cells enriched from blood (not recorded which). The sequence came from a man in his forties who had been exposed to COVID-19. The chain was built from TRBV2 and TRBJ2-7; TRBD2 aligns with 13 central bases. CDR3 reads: CASKEGLAGTYEQYF. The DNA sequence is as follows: TGTGCCAGCAAAGAGGGACTAGCGGGAACCTACGAGCAGTACTTC.